This TCR beta chain was recovered during a study of CD8+ T cells in alopecia areata. General study results and limits: For baseline CD8+ expansion, any link to response stays uncertain with one nonresponder. Within the top 100, expanded CD8+ clones significantly decreased with tofacitinib, as did scalp clonality.

Losses at the gene ends were 2 bases for V and 0 bases for J; bases not matched to a gene: 6. Germline assignment: CDR1 SEHNR and CDR2 FQNEAQ (reference sequence). This CDR3 comprises 17 residues. Concerning this clone itself: Antigen unknown.

RNA was extracted and reverse transcribed into cDNA as the sequencing template. Using immunoSEQ multiplex PCR, the repertoire was profiled, and TCRdb retains in-frame clones only, with some absent. The profile covers 110,000 to 150,000 clones, with about 59% appearing a single time and around a sixth taken by the ten largest. Treatment indicated: oral pan-JAK inhibitor, 5-10 mg twice daily. The investigators collected lesional scalp punch biopsies and peripheral blood from alopecia areata patients. The chain joins TRBV7-9 to TRBJ2-3; 9 nucleotides align to TRBD1. Sequenced material: CD8+ T cells sorted from blood, taken at week 4, from a patient treated with tofacitinib. The sequence was collected from a human donor with alopecia areata. The CDR3 spells CASSLPRTGESTDTQYF. CDR3 bases: TGTGCCAGCAGCTTACCTAGGACAGGGGAGAGCACAGATACGCAGTATTTT.